This TCR beta chain was found in a study of blood T cell repertoires in COVID-19. Study details: From the United States, Italy and Spain came samples of acute and convalescent COVID-19.

Original data processing: Nucleated cell counts were estimated from reference gene primer amplification. Method: immunoSEQ multiplex PCR; TCRdb's copy keeps in-frame clones and lacks some. V and J calls and clone size are copied from that table; D and trimming were computed from the DNA. This sample has about 140,000 clones, with roughly 80% found just once. There are 12 residues in the CDR3. The V end lost 5 bases, the J end lost 5 bases, and 9 bases lay between the germline ends. Sample: peripheral blood. The TCR was taken from a man in his forties or fifties with active or convalescent COVID-19. V usage is TRBV12-3 or TRBV12-4 and J usage is TRBJ1-2; D remains ambiguous. The CDR3 here is CASSRDLYGYTF. Here the CDR3 DNA reads TGTGCCAGCAGTCGGGATCTTTATGGCTACACCTTC.